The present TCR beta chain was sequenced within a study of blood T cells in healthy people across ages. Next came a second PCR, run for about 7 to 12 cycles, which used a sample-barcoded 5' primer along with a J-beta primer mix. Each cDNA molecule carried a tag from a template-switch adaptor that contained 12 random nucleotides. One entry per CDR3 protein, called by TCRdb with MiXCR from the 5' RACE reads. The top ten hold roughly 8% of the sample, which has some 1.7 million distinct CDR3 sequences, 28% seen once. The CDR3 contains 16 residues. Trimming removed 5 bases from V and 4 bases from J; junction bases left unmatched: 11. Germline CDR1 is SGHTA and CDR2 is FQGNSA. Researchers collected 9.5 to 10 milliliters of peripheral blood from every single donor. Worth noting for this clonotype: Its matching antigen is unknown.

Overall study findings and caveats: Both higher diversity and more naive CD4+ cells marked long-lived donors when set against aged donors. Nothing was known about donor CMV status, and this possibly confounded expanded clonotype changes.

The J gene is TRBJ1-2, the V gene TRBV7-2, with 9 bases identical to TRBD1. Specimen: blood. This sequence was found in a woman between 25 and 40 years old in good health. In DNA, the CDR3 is TGTGCCAGCAGCCTACGCACCGGGACAGGGATCTATGGCTACACCTTC. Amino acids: CASSLRTGTGIYGYTF. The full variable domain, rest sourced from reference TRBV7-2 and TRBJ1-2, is GAGVSQSPSNKVTEKGKDVELRCDPISGHTALYWYRQSLGQGLEFLIYFQGNSAPDKSGLPSDRFSAERTGGSVSTLTIQRTQQEDSAVYLCASSLRTGTGIYGYTFGSGTRLTVV.